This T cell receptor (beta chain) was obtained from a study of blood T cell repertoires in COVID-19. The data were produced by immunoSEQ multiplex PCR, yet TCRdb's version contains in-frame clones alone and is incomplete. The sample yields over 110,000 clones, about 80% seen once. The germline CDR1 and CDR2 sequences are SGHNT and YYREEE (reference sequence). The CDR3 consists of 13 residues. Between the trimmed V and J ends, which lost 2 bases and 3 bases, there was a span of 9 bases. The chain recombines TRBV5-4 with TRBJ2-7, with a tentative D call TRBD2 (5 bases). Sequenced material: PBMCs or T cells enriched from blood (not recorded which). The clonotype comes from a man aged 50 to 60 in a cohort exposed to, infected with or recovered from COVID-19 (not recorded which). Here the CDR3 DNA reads TGTGCCAGCAGCTTAAAAGGGAGCTACGAGCAGTACTTC. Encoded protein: CASSLKGSYEQYF. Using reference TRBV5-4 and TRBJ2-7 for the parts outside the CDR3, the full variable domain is ETGVTQSPTHLIKTRGQQVTLRCSSQSGHNTVSWYQQALGQGPQFIFQYYREEENGRGNFPPRFSGLQFPNYSSELNVNALELDDSALYLCASSLKGSYEQYFGPGTRLTVT.